Below are 25 T cell receptor beta chains sequenced from a single sample in a study of cytomegalovirus exposure and HLA in healthy donors. PCR used 60 Vbeta primers and 13 Jbeta primers. TCRdb's copy holds only in-frame clones and misses some; the assay was immunoSEQ multiplex PCR. This sample has about 130,000 clones, with more than 65% found just once. Sequenced: PBMCs. The receptor set was obtained from a woman aged 60-70 years in good health and CMV-seropositive.

The V call is TRBV19, the J call TRBJ1-5, with 9 positions matching TRBD1. The CDR3 runs 16 residues. J gave up 1 base and V 5 bases, and 6 bases lay outside the gene matches. Looked up from germline, CDR1 is LNHDA and CDR2 is SQIVND (reference sequence). CDR3: CASSERQGGSNQPQHF. The CDR3, as DNA: TGTGCCAGTAGTGAGAGACAGGGGGGAAGCAATCAGCCCCAGCATTTT.

This clone came up a few times. This chain connects TRBV2 to TRBJ2-2; 7 nucleotides match TRBD1. CDR1 SNHLY and CDR2 FYNNEI come from the germline V gene. The CDR3 covers 19 residues. After removal of 7 bases from V and 2 bases from J, the junction contained 19 bases not matched to a gene. CDR3 protein: CASTGSPYTGTDNTGELFF. The CDR3, as DNA: TGTGCCAGCACTGGATCCCCCTATACCGGGACAGACAACACCGGGGAGCTGTTTTTT.

The chain links TRBV5-1 to TRBJ1-5; D not certain. This CDR3 is 14 amino acids long. Trimming cost V 5 bases and J 0 bases, with 9 bases left between them. Per germline, CDR1 SGHRS and CDR2 YFSETQ. CDR3 sequence: CASREGPSNQPQHF. The CDR3 coding sequence is TGCGCCAGCAGGGAGGGCCCTAGCAATCAGCCCCAGCATTTT.

CDR3 in amino acids: CASSLGLAGGPDTQYF. CDR3 in DNA: TGTGCCAGCAGCTTGGGGCTAGCGGGGGGACCAGATACGCAGTATTTT. V is TRBV5-8 and J is TRBJ2-3; 11 bases are a match to TRBD2. From germline, CDR1 is SGHTS and CDR2 YDEGEE. The junction had 4 bases not matched to a gene; V was cut back by 0 bases and J by 4 bases. The CDR3 is 16 amino acids.

The chain recombines TRBV6-5 with TRBJ1-3, with TRBD1 identical over 7 bases. The CDR3 extends over 14 amino acids. Trimming removed 6 bases from V and 2 bases from J; junction bases left unmatched: 4. Germline lookup yields CDR1 MNHEY and CDR2 SVGAGI. CDR3 loop: CASRDRDPGNTIYF. The DNA for the CDR3 is TGTGCCAGCAGAGACAGGGACCCTGGAAACACCATATATTTT.

Only a few counts were recorded for this clone. The gene calls are TRBV6-1 and TRBJ1-4; D uncertain. This CDR3 comprises 14 residues. Germline CDR1 and CDR2: MNHNS and SASEGT. Between the trimmed V and J ends, which lost 10 bases and 4 bases, there was a span of 16 bases. This CDR3 reads CATETRGGNEKLFF. CDR3 coding DNA: TGTGCCACCGAGACCCGGGGAGGTAATGAAAAACTGTTTTTT.

This clone was seen only once. The chain links TRBV5-4 to TRBJ2-4; D is undetermined. The CDR3 contains 17 residues. Germline V gives CDR1 SGHNT, CDR2 YYREEE (reference sequence). The V end was cut by 0 bases, the J end by 1 base, with 14 bases between. This CDR3 is CASSLGAVSTAKNIQYF. The CDR3 nucleotides are TGTGCCAGCAGCTTGGGCGCGGTCAGCACGGCCAAAAACATTCAGTACTTC.

The genes are TRBV10-1 and TRBJ1-1, with TRBD1 identical over 9 bases. V gave up 5 bases and J gave up 4 bases; unmatched junction bases: 5. Looked up from germline, CDR1 is WNHNN and CDR2 is SYGVQD (reference sequence). This CDR3 is 14 amino acids long. The CDR3 coding sequence is TGCGCCAGCAGTCCCGGGACAGGGTCCACTGAAGCTTTCTTT. Translation: CASSPGTGSTEAFF.

V and J are TRBV7-8 and TRBJ1-5, with 9 nucleotides matching TRBD1. CDR3 length equals 17 residues. V lost 4 bases and J lost 1; bases outside the gene matches: 8. CDR1 and CDR2 (germline): SGHVS, FQNEAQ. The CDR3 DNA is TGTGCCAGCAGCTCAGGACAGGGGTCCTGGAGCAATCAGCCCCAGCATTTT. Its protein is CASSSGQGSWSNQPQHF.

This chain connects TRBV7-8 to TRBJ2-7, with TRBD1 matching 8 bases. V shed 3 bases, J shed 4 bases, and the junction held 8 bases outside the gene matches. The CDR3 runs to 15 residues. Germline V CDR1 and CDR2: SGHVS, FQNEAQ. The DNA of the CDR3 is TGTGCCAGCAGCTTGGTGACAGGGGCTGGGTACGAGCAGTACTTC. This gives the protein CASSLVTGAGYEQYF. Variable domain in full (rest from reference TRBV7-8 and TRBJ2-7): GAGVSQSPRYKVAKRGQDVALRCDPISGHVSLFWYQQALGQGPEFLTYFQNEAQLDKSGLPSDRFFAERPEGSVSTLKIQRTQQEDSAVYLCASSLVTGAGYEQYFGPGTRLTVT.

This chain connects TRBV6-1 to TRBJ1-5; D ambiguous. V lost 5 bases, J lost 8 bases, and 16 bases lay in between. Germline V gene lookup returns CDR1 MNHNS and CDR2 SASEGT. This CDR3 spans 14 amino acids. The CDR3 DNA sequence: TGTGCCAGCAGTTTAAACCCAGGCGGGGAGCCCCAGCATTTT. This encodes CASSLNPGGEPQHF.

The chain uses TRBV9 and TRBJ1-1, with D maybe TRBD1 (6 bases). V was shortened by 2 bases and J by 0 bases, with 8 bases between the two germline ends. This CDR3 region has 14 residues. Germline CDR1 and CDR2: SGDLS and YYNGEE. CDR3 in amino acids: CASSVDSLNTEAFF. In DNA, the CDR3 is TGTGCCAGCAGCGTGGACAGCTTGAACACTGAAGCTTTCTTT.

The chain joins TRBV7-9 to TRBJ1-3; 9 bases are shared with TRBD1. Germline assignment: CDR1 SEHNR and CDR2 FQNEAQ (reference sequence). Trimming at V came to 8 bases and at J to 2 bases, leaving 7 bases not matched to a gene. The CDR3 extends over 15 amino acids. As DNA, the CDR3 is TGTGCCAGCGGGACAGGGCATTCGACTGGAAACACCATATATTTT. Residues: CASGTGHSTGNTIYF.

The chain recombines TRBV6-5 with TRBJ1-1; 8 bases agree with TRBD1. The V segment lost 7 bases and the J segment 0 bases; nucleotides outside the gene matches: 4. The CDR3 runs to 14 residues. The germline CDR1 and CDR2 sequences are MNHEY and SVGAGI. The CDR3 DNA sequence: TGTGCCAGCACCCGGACAGGGATGAACACTGAAGCTTTCTTT. Protein sequence: CASTRTGMNTEAFF.

The chain recombines TRBV7-7 with TRBJ2-1; the match to TRBD1 covers 9 bases. This CDR3 is 13 amino acids long. Germline V gives CDR1 SSHAT, CDR2 FNYEAQ (reference sequence). After removal of 3 bases from V and 9 bases from J, the junction contained 3 bases not matched to a gene. The CDR3 DNA is TGTGCCAGCAGCTTGGACAGGGGAGGTGAGCAGTTCTTC. This sequence encodes CASSLDRGGEQFF.

The gene calls are TRBV13 and TRBJ1-1, with a tentative D call TRBD1 (6 bases). CDR1 is PRHDT and CDR2 is FYEKMQ in the germline V gene (reference sequence). The CDR3 spans 13 residues. V was shortened by 5 bases and J by 3 bases, with 10 bases between the two germline ends. CDR3 loop: CASSPTGYTEAFF. For the CDR3, the DNA is TGTGCCAGCAGCCCAACAGGGTACACTGAAGCTTTCTTT.

This chain connects TRBV5-4 to TRBJ1-2; D may be TRBD1 (5 bases). The V end lost 1 base, the J end lost 5 bases, and 15 bases lay between the germline ends. The length of the CDR3 is 15 residues. Per germline, CDR1 SGHNT and CDR2 YYREEE (reference sequence). CDR3 amino acids: CASSLPWGADYGYTF. The CDR3 DNA is TGTGCCAGCAGCTTGCCGTGGGGCGCTGATTATGGCTACACCTTC.

The chain combines TRBV6-1 with TRBJ2-2; 7 bases align to TRBD1. V dropped 11 bases and J dropped 1; count of bases not matched to a gene: 7. There are 14 residues in the CDR3. Germline values: CDR1 MNHNS, CDR2 SASEGT. CDR3 protein: CAHRPGGNTGELFF. CDR3 coding DNA: TGTGCCCACCGCCCAGGGGGGAACACCGGGGAGCTGTTTTTT.

The chain has TRBV11-2 and TRBJ1-1; TRBD1 matches 7 bases. The CDR3 is 18 residues long. Germline V gene data show CDR1 as SGHAT and CDR2 as FQNNGV. V trimming: 5 bases; J trimming: 4 bases; junction bases outside the gene matches: 19. Here the CDR3 DNA reads TGTGCCAGCAGCACGCCCGGGACAGATTTTTGGTTCGGCACTGAAGCTTTCTTT. It specifies CASSTPGTDFWFGTEAFF.

The chain couples TRBV6-5 to TRBJ1-6, with no clear D. Trimming shortened V by 2 bases and J by 9 bases, and 11 bases separated the two germline ends. This CDR3 has 14 amino acids. CDR1 and CDR2 from the germline V gene are MNHEY and SVGAGI. The CDR3 protein is CASSYQVSPSPLHF. The DNA of the CDR3 is TGTGCCAGCAGTTACCAGGTGTCCCCTTCACCCCTCCACTTT.

This clone is a singleton in its sample. This chain joins TRBV6-1 and TRBJ1-1; D unclear. The CDR3 contains 14 residues. The germline V gene encodes CDR1 MNHNS and CDR2 SASEGT. V was clipped by 3 bases and J by 3 bases, with 11 bases between them. CDR3 in DNA: TGTGCCAGCAGTGACTTGAGGGCGGACACTGAAGCTTTCTTT. The encoded protein is CASSDLRADTEAFF.

This chain joins TRBV9 and TRBJ1-2; D remains unclear. This CDR3 has 15 amino acids. The V and J ends lost 3 bases and 7 bases respectively, with 19 bases between them. Germline-derived CDR1 and CDR2 are SGDLS and YYNGEE. CDR3 sequence reads: CASSEPPPGGTGYTF. The CDR3 DNA reads TGTGCCAGCAGCGAACCCCCCCCGGGAGGTACTGGCTACACCTTC.

This clone appeared a few times. The genes are TRBV19 and TRBJ1-1; a weak D match, TRBD1 (6 bases). CDR3 size: 12 residues. Trimming removed 4 bases at V and 7 bases at J, with 10 bases between. Germline V gene lookup returns CDR1 LNHDA and CDR2 SQIVND (reference sequence). This CDR3 is CASSTGQNEAFF. Written as DNA, the CDR3 is TGTGCCAGTAGTACAGGACAGAATGAAGCTTTCTTT.

The rearrangement joins TRBV12-5 to TRBJ1-1; 8 bases are a match to TRBD1. Losses at the gene ends were 6 bases for V and 4 bases for J; bases not matched to a gene: 1. The CDR3 length is 12 residues. Germline V gene data show CDR1 as LGHNT and CDR2 as FRNRAP. The CDR3 region has the DNA TGTGCTAGTGGGACAGGGGTCACTGAAGCTTTCTTT. Translated, it gives CASGTGVTEAFF.

The genes are TRBV2 and TRBJ2-3; 9 nucleotides line up with TRBD1. The germline gives CDR1 SNHLY, CDR2 FYNNEI. This CDR3 spans 14 amino acids. This CDR3 reads CGRGDRELTDTQYF. The CDR3 region has the DNA TGTGGGAGGGGGGACAGGGAGCTCACAGATACGCAGTATTTT.